This TCR beta chain was obtained from a study of identical twins. Overall study results and limits: Models predicted too little out-of-frame TCR alpha sharing in monozygotic twins.

TCRdb analysed the 5' RACE reads with MiXCR anew, one entry per CDR3 protein. The table lists some 250,000 distinct CDR3 sequences, roughly 13% of them singletons, with about 3.9% in the top ten. The CDR3 is 16 amino acids. The ends lost 0 bases at V and 2 bases at J; junction bases unmatched: 6. Germline-derived CDR1 and CDR2 are DFQATT and SNEGSKA (reference sequence). This clonotype was seen only a few times. The antigen is not known. The same sample was also used in a study of yellow fever vaccine responses in identical twins. That paper adds: Twins reportedly appeared to share part of their vaccine T cell response while keeping part individual.

Sequencing was performed on memory (CD45RO+) T cells sorted from blood. This receptor was taken from a woman aged 18-29 years in good health. The chain uses TRBV20-1 and TRBJ2-5, with TRBD2 matching over 10 bases. The CDR3 nucleotides are TGCAGTGCTAGAGATCCGAAGCGGGGGGGTCAAGAGACCCAGTACTTC. Translated, it gives CSARDPKRGGQETQYF.